Following are 5 T cell receptor beta chains from one sample sequenced in a study of pediatric ulcerative colitis. TCRdb's table, derived via immunoSEQ multiplex PCR, lists solely in-frame clones and lacks some. The table lists about 15,000 clones, about 76% of them singletons. The rectum was sampled with one to two pinch biopsies at colonoscopy. The specimen was gut tissue. These receptors were taken from a girl aged 10 to 17 with moderate ulcerative colitis.

This clone showed up just a few times. The chain joins TRBV2 to TRBJ2-7, with D perhaps being TRBD1 or TRBD2 (5 bases each). CDR1 and CDR2 from the germline V gene are SNHLY and FYNNEI. Trimming took 5 bases from V and 11 from J, leaving 13 bases between them. The CDR3 sequence is 11 residues long. The CDR3 DNA follows: TGTGCCAGCAGTCCGGACTGGGGGAAGTACTTC. Residues: CASSPDWGKYF.

The chain employs TRBV29-1 and TRBJ2-7; 7 bases line up with TRBD1. Germline CDR1 reads SQVTM; CDR2 reads ANQGSEA. The CDR3 is made up of 14 amino acids. V lost 7 bases, J lost 7 bases, and 16 bases stayed unmatched. In DNA form, the CDR3 reads TGCAGCGCTCACACCAGGGACAGCCCGGGGGAGCAGTACTTC. It translates to CSAHTRDSPGEQYF.

This chain uses TRBV7-9 with TRBJ1-5; 7 positions match TRBD1. This CDR3 region has 16 residues. Germline lookup yields CDR1 SEHNR and CDR2 FQNEAQ (reference sequence). J gave up 2 bases and V 4 bases, and 8 bases lay outside the gene matches. The CDR3 spells CASSYRGGGGNQPQHF. CDR3 DNA sequence: TGTGCCAGCAGCTACAGGGGAGGGGGAGGCAATCAGCCCCAGCATTTT. Full variable domain (missing parts from reference TRBV7-9 and TRBJ1-5): DTGVSQNPRHKITKRGQNVTFRCDPISEHNRLYWYRQTLGQGPEFLTYFQNEAQLEKSRLLSDRFSAERPKGSFSTLEIQRTEQGDSAMYLCASSYRGGGGNQPQHFGDGTRLSIL.

The chain recombines TRBV5-6 with TRBJ1-1; 10 nucleotides agree with TRBD1. Per the germline V gene, CDR1 is SGHDT and CDR2 is YYEEEE. The CDR3 length is 16 residues. The J segment lost 4 bases and the V segment lost 4 bases, leaving 10 bases of the junction unmatched. The CDR3 loop reads CASSPARDRGRTEAFF. As DNA, the CDR3 is TGTGCCAGCAGCCCGGCACGGGACAGGGGTCGCACTGAAGCTTTCTTT.

The chain recombines TRBV7-9 with TRBJ2-6; 7 bases match TRBD1. CDR3 size: 15 residues. The trim removed 6 bases at V and 3 bases at J, leaving 5 bases unmatched. Germline CDR1 reads SEHNR; CDR2 reads FQNEAQ (reference sequence). CDR3 in amino acids: CASSLTGLGANVLTF. In DNA, the CDR3 is TGTGCCAGCAGTTTGACAGGGCTTGGGGCCAACGTCCTGACTTTC. The variable domain in full, completed from reference TRBV7-9 and TRBJ2-6, reads DTGVSQNPRHKITKRGQNVTFRCDPISEHNRLYWYRQTLGQGPEFLTYFQNEAQLEKSRLLSDRFSAERPKGSFSTLEIQRTEQGDSAMYLCASSLTGLGANVLTFGAGSRLTVL.